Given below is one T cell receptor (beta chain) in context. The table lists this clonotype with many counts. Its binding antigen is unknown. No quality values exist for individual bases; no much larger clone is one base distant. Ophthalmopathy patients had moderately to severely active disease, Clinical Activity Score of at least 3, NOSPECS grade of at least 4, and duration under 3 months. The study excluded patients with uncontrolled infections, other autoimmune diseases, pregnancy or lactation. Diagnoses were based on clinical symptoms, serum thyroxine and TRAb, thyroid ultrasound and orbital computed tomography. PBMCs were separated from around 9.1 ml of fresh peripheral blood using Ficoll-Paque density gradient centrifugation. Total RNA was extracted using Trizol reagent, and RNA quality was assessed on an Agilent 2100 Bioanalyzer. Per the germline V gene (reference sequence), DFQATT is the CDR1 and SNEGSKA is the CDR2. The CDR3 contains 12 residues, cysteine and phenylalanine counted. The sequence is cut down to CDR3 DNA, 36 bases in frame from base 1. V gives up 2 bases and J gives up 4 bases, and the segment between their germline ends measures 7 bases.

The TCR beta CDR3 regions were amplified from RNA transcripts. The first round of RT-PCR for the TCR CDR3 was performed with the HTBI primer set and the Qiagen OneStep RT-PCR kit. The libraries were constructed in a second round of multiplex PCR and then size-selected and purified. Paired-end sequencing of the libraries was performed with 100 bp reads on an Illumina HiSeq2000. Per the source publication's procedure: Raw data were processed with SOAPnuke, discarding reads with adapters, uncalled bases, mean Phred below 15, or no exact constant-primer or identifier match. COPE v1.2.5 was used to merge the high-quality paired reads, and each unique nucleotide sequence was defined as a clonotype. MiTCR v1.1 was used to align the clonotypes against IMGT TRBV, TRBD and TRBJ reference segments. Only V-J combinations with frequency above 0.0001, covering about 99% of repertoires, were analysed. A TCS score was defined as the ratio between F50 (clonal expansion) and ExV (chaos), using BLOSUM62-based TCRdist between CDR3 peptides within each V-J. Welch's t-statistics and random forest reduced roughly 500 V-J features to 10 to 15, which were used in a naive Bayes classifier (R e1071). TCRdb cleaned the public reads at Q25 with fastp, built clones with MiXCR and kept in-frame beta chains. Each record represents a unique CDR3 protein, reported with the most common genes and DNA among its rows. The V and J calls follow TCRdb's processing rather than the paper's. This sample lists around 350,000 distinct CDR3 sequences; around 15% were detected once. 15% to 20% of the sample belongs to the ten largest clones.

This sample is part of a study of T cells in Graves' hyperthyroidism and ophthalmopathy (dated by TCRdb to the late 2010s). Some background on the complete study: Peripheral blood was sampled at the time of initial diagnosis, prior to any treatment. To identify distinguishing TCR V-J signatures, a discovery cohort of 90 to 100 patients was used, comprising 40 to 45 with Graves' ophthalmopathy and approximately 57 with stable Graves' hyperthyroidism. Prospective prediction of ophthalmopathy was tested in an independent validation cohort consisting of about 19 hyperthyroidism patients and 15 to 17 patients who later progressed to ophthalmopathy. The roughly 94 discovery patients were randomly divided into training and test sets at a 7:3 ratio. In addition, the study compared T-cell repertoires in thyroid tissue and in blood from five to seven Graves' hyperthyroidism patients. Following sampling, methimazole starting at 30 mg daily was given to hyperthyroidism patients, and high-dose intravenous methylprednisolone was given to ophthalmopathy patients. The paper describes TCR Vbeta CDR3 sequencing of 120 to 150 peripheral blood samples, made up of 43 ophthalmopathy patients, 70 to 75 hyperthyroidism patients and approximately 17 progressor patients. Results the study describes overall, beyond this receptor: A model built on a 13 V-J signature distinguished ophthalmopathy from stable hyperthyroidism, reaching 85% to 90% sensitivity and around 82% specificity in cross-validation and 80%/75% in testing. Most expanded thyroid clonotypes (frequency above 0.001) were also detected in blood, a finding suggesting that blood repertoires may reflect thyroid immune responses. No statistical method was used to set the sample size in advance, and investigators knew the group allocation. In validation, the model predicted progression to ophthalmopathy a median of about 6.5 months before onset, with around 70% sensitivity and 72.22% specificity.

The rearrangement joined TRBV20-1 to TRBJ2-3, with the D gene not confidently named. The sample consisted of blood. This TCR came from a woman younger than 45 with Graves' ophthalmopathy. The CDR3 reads CSARQNADTQYF. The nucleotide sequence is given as TGCAGTGCTAGACAGAACGCAGATACGCAGTATTTT.